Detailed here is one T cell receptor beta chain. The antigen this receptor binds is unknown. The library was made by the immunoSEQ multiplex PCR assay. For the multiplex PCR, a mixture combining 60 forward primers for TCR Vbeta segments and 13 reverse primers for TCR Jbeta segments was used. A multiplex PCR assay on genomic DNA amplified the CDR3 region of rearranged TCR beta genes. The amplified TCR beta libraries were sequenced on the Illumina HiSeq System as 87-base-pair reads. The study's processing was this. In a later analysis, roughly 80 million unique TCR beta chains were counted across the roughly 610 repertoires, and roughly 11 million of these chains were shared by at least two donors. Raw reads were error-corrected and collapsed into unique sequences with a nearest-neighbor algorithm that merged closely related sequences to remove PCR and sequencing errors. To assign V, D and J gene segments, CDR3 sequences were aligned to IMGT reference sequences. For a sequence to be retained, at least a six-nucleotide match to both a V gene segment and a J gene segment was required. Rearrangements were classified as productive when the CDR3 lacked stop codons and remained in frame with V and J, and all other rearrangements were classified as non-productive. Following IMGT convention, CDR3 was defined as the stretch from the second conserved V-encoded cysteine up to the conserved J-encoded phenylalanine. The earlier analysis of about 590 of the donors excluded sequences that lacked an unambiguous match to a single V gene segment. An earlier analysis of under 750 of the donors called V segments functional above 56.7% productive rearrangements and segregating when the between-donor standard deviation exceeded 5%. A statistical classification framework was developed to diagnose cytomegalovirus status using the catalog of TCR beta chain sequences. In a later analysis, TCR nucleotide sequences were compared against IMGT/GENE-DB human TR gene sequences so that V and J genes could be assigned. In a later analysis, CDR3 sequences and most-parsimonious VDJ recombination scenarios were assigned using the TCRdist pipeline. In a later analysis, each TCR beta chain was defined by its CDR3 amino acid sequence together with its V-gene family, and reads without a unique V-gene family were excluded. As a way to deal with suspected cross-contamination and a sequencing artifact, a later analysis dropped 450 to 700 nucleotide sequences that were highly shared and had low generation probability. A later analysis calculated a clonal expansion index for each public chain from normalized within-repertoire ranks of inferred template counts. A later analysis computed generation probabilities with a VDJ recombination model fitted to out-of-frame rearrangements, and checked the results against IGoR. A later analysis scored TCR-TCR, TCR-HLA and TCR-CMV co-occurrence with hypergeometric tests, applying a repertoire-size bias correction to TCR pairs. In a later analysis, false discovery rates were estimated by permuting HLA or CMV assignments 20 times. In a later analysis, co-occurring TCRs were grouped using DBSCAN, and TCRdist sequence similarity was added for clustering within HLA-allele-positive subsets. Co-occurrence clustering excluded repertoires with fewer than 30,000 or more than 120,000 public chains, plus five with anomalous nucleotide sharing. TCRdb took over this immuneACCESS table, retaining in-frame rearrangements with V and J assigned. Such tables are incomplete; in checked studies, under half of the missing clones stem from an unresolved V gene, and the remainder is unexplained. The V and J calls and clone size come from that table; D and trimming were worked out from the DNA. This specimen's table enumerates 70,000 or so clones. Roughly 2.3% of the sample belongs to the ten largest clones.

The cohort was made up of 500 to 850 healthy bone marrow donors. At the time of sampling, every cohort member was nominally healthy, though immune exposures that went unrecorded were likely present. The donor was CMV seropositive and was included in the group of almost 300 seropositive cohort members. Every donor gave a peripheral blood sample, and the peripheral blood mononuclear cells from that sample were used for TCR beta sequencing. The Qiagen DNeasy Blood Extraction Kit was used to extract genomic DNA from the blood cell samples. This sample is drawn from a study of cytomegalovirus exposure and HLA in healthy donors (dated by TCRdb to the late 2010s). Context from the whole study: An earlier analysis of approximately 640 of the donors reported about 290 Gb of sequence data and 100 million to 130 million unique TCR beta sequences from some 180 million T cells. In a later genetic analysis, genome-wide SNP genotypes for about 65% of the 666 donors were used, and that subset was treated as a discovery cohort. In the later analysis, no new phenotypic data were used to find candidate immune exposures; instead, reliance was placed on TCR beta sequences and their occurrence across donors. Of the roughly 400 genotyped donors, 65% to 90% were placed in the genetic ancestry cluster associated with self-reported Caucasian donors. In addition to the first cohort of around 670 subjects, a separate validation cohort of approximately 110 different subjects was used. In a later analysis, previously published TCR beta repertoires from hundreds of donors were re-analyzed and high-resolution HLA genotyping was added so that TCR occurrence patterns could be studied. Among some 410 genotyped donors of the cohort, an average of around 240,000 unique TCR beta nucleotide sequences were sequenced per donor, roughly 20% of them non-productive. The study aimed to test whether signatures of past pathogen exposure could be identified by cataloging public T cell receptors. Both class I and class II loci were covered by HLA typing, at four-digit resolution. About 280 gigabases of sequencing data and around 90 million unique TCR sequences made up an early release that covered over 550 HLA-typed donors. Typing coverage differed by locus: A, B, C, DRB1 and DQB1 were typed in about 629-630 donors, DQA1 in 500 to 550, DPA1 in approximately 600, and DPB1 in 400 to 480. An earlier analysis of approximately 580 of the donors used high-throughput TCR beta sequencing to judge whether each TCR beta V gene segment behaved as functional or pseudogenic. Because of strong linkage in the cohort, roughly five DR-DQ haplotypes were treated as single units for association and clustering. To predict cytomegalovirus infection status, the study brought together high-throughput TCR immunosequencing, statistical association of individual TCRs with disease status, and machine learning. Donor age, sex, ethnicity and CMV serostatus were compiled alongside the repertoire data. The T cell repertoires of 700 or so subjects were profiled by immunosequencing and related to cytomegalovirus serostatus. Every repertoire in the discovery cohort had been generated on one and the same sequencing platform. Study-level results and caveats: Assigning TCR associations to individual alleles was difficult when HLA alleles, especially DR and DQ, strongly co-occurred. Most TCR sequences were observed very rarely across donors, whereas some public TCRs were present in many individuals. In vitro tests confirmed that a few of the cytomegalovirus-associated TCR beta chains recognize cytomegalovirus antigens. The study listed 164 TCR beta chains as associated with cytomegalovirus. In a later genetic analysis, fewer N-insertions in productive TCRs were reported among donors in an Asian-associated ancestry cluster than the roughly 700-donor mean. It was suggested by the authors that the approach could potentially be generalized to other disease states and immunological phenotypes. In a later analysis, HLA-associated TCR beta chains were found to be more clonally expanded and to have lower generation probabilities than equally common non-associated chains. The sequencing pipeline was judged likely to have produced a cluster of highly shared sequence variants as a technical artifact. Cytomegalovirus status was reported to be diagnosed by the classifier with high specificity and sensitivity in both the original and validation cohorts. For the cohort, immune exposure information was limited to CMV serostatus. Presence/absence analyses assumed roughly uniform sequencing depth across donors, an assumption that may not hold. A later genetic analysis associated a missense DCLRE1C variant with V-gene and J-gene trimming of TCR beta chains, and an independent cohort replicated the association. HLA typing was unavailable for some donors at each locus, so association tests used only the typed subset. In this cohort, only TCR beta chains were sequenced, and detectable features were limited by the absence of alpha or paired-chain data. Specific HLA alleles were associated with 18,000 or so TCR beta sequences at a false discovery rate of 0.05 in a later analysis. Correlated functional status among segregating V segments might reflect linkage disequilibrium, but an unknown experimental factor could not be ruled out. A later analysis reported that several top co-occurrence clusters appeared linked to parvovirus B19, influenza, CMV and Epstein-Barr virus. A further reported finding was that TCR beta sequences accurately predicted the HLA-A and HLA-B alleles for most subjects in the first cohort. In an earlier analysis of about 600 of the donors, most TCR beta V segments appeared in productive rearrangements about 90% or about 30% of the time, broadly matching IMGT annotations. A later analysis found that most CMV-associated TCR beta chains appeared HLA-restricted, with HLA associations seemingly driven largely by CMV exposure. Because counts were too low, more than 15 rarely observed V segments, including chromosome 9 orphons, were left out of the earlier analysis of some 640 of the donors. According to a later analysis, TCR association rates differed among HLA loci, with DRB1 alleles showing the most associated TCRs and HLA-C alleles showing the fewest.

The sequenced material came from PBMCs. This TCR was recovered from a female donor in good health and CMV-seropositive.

The nucleotide sequence reads TGTGCCAGCAGTTACTCTGACAGGCTCGCAGATACGCAGTATTTT. Its translation is CASSYSDRLADTQYF. This receptor chain uses TRBV6-5 and TRBJ2-3; D gene: possibly TRBD1, on 6 matching bases. The cysteine opens and the phenylalanine closes a CDR3 of 15 amino acids. Kept here is only the CDR3 DNA, which spans 45 bases and is read in frame from base 1. Between the V and J ends, shortened by 0 bases and 4 bases respectively, the junction contains 11 bases. The germline V gene provides CDR1 MNHEY and CDR2 SVGAGI.